A selection of T cell receptor beta chains follows, all from one sample in a study of cytomegalovirus exposure and HLA in healthy donors. The method was immunoSEQ multiplex PCR; TCRdb's version includes in-frame clones alone and lacks a portion of them. The repertoire consists of some 90,000 clones, with more than 65% occurring once and the leading ten covering around a tenth. The sequenced sample was PBMCs. The receptors here all came from a human donor in good health. CDR3s include the opening cysteine and the closing phenylalanine or tryptophan. A D gene is named only where the DNA matches it firmly. Only some rows state a clone size, as once, few, many or a class for expanded clones.

D: TRBD1
length: 15
size: once
V: TRBV6-5
J: TRBJ1-5
DNA: TGTGCCAGCAGTTACTCGAGGTCAGGGGGCGGACCCCAGCATTTT
CDR3: CASSYSRSGGGPQHF

D: NA
length: 15
size: few
V: TRBV5-1
J: TRBJ2-3
DNA: TGCGCCAGCAGCTCGGGTCTCCGAATGCCAGATACGCAGTATTTT
CDR3: CASSSGLRMPDTQYF

D: NA
length: 12
size: NA
V: TRBV29-1
J: TRBJ1-1
DNA: TGCAGCGTTGACAGTTTGGTCACTGAAGCTTTCTTT
CDR3: CSVDSLVTEAFF

D: TRBD1
length: 15
size: few
V: TRBV25-1
J: TRBJ2-7
DNA: TGTGCCAGCAGTAAGGCGACAGGGTGGAAGGACGAGCAGTACTTC
CDR3: CASSKATGWKDEQYF

D: NA
length: 13
size: NA
V: TRBV1
J: TRBJ2-7
DNA: TGCACCAGCAGCCAAGGTATGTTCTACGAGCAGTACTTC
CDR3: CTSSQGMFYEQYF

D: NA
length: 14
size: few
V: TRBV18
J: TRBJ2-7
DNA: TGTGCCAGCTCAGACAGGAAGGCTCCCTACGAGCAGTACTTC
CDR3: CASSDRKAPYEQYF

D: TRBD1
length: 14
size: few
V: TRBV7-6
J: TRBJ1-1
DNA: TGTGCCAGCAGCTCCGGACAGGGGAGTACTGAAGCTTTCTTT
CDR3: CASSSGQGSTEAFF

D: TRBD1
length: 16
size: NA
V: TRBV2
J: TRBJ2-7
DNA: TGTGCCAGCAGTGATTGGACAGGGGGCCACTCCTACGAGCAGTACTTC
CDR3: CASSDWTGGHSYEQYF

D: NA
length: 13
size: few
V: TRBV7-2
J: TRBJ1-1
DNA: TGTGCCAGCAGCTTCACTATGAACACTGAAGCTTTCTTT
CDR3: CASSFTMNTEAFF

D: TRBD1
length: 16
size: NA
V: TRBV10-3
J: TRBJ1-1
DNA: TGTGCCATCAGTGGGGGACAGGGGGCGCTTGTCACTGAAGCTTTCTTT
CDR3: CAISGGQGALVTEAFF

D: NA
length: 13
size: NA
V: TRBV7-9
J: TRBJ1-4
DNA: TGTGCCAGCAGTTACTCGGGGGGGGAAAAACTGTTTTTT
CDR3: CASSYSGGEKLFF

D: TRBD1
length: 15
size: NA
V: TRBV6-6
J: TRBJ1-1
DNA: TGTGCCAGCAGTTACAGGGGGCGCAGGGACACTGAAGCTTTCTTT
CDR3: CASSYRGRRDTEAFF

D: TRBD2
length: 15
size: few
V: TRBV29-1
J: TRBJ2-4
DNA: TGCAGCGTCCAGACTAGCTGGGGGGCCAAAAACATTCAGTACTTC
CDR3: CSVQTSWGAKNIQYF

D: TRBD2
length: 14
size: NA
V: TRBV6-1
J: TRBJ2-1
DNA: TGTGCCAGCAGTGAAAGGACTAGCGGCAATGAGCAGTTCTTC
CDR3: CASSERTSGNEQFF

D: TRBD1
length: 15
size: NA
V: TRBV25-1
J: TRBJ1-6
DNA: TGTGCCAGCAGCCACCGGGACAGGGCCGGTTCACCCCTCCACTTT
CDR3: CASSHRDRAGSPLHF

D: TRBD2
length: 14
size: NA
V: TRBV28
J: TRBJ2-7
DNA: TGTGCCAGCAGTTCCGGGACTAGGAGCTACGAGCAGTACTTC
CDR3: CASSSGTRSYEQYF

D: TRBD1
length: 17
size: few
V: TRBV10-3
J: TRBJ2-1
DNA: TGTGCCATCAGTGAGTCATGGACAGGGGTTTCCTACAATGAGCAGTTCTTC
CDR3: CAISESWTGVSYNEQFF

D: NA
length: 14
size: NA
V: TRBV4-3
J: TRBJ2-7
DNA: TGCGCCAGCAGCCAAAGGGGCGTAGGGGACGAGCAGTACTTC
CDR3: CASSQRGVGDEQYF

D: TRBD2
length: 16
size: NA
V: TRBV27
J: TRBJ2-5
DNA: TGTGCCAGCAGTTTAAGGAGGACTAGGGCACAAGAGACCCAGTACTTC
CDR3: CASSLRRTRAQETQYF

D: NA
length: 12
size: NA
V: TRBV19
J: TRBJ1-5
DNA: TGTGCCAGTAACCCCGGGGGGGAGCCCCAGCATTTT
CDR3: CASNPGGEPQHF

D: TRBD1
length: 14
size: NA
V: TRBV7-9
J: TRBJ2-7
DNA: TGTGCCAGCACAGGGGGCCCACGGACCTACGAGCAGTACTTC
CDR3: CASTGGPRTYEQYF

D: NA
length: 16
size: NA
V: TRBV7-2
J: TRBJ2-2
DNA: TGTGCCAGCAGCTCGCGCTCAGCGGCGAACACCGGGGAGCTGTTTTTT
CDR3: CASSSRSAANTGELFF

D: TRBD2
length: 14
size: NA
V: TRBV2
J: TRBJ2-7
DNA: TGTGCCAGCACCTTAGCGGGGGTCCTCTACGAGCAGTACTTC
CDR3: CASTLAGVLYEQYF

D: NA
length: 12
size: NA
V: TRBV30
J: TRBJ2-7
DNA: TGTGCCTGGAGTAGCATGACCTACGAGCAGTACTTC
CDR3: CAWSSMTYEQYF

D: NA
length: 11
size: NA
V: TRBV6-5
J: TRBJ2-1
DNA: TGTGCCAGCAGTTCCAACAATGAGCAGTTCTTC
CDR3: CASSSNNEQFF

D: NA
length: 12
size: once
V: TRBV5-1
J: TRBJ1-2
DNA: TGCGCCAGCAGTACAGGGCCGTATGGCTACACCTTC
CDR3: CASSTGPYGYTF

D: TRBD1
length: 14
size: NA
V: TRBV5-4
J: TRBJ2-5
DNA: TGTGCCAGCAGCTTCCCAGGGGGCGTAGAGACCCAGTACTTC
CDR3: CASSFPGGVETQYF

D: TRBD1
length: 12
size: NA
V: TRBV30
J: TRBJ1-2
DNA: TGTGCCTGGGGGACAGGGATAAGGGGCTACACCTTC
CDR3: CAWGTGIRGYTF